This TCR beta chain was recorded in a study of cytomegalovirus exposure and HLA in healthy donors. Study-level information: A data release that came early held tens of millions of unique TCRs from HLA-typed donors. Regarding the study as a whole: It was about 150 TCR beta chains that were listed as cytomegalovirus-associated.

As to this clone: Its antigen is as yet unknown.

The CDR3 is made up of 15 amino acids. After removal of 1 base from V and 2 bases from J, the junction contained 5 bases not matched to a gene. Germline CDR1 is SGHTA and CDR2 is FQGNSA. Use of 60 Vbeta and 13 Jbeta primers characterized the PCR. In the original workflow: Later, an analysis found 75 million to 90 million unique TCR beta chains, and around 12 million of these were shared. Some clones are missing from TCRdb's copy, which holds only in-frame ones; the method was immunoSEQ multiplex PCR. The DNA gave D and trimming, while V, J and clone size come from that table. Here the sample table reports about 140,000 clones.

This clonotype originated in a male donor in good health and CMV-seronegative. Sequenced: PBMCs. The V and J genes are TRBV7-2 and TRBJ2-7, with TRBD1 matching 7 bases. The CDR3 spells CASSLVRDRPYEQYF. CDR3 sequence (DNA): TGTGCCAGCAGCTTAGTTAGGGACAGACCCTACGAGCAGTACTTC. The whole variable domain, remainder taken from reference TRBV7-2 and TRBJ2-7, is GAGVSQSPSNKVTEKGKDVELRCDPISGHTALYWYRQSLGQGLEFLIYFQGNSAPDKSGLPSDRFSAERTGGSVSTLTIQRTQQEDSAVYLCASSLVRDRPYEQYFGPGTRLTVT.